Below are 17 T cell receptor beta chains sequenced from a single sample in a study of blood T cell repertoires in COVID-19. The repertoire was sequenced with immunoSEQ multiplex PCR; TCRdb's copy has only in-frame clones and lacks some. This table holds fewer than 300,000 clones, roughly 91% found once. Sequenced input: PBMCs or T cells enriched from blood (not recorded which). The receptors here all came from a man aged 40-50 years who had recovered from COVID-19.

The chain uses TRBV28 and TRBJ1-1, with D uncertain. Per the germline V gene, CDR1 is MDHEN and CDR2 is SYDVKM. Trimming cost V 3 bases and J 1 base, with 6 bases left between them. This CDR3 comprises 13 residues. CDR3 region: CASSFSGNTEAFF. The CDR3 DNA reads TGTGCCAGCAGTTTTAGTGGGAACACTGAAGCTTTCTTT. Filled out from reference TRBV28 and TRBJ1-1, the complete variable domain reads DVKVTQSSRYLVKRTGEKVFLECVQDMDHENMFWYRQDPGLGLRLIYFSYDVKMKEKGDIPEGYSVSREKKERFSLILESASTNQTSMYLCASSFSGNTEAFFGQGTRLTVV.

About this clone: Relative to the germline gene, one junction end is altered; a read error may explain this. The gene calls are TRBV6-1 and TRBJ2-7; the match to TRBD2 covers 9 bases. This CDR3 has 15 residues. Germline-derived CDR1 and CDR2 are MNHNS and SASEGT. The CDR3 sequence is CASREGTSSSYEQYF. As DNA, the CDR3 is TGTGCCAGCAGAGAAGGGACTAGCTCGTCCTACGAGCAGTACTTC.

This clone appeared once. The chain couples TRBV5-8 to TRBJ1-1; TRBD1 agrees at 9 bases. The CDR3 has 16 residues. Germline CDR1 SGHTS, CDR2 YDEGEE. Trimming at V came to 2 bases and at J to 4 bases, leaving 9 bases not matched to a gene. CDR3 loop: CASSLHPGQGPTEAFF. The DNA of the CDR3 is TGTGCCAGCAGCTTACACCCGGGACAGGGTCCCACTGAAGCTTTCTTT.

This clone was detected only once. CDR3 in DNA: TGTGCCAGCAGCCAAGGGGACAGGGGATACACAGATACGCAGTATTTT. This translates into CASSQGDRGYTDTQYF. This sequence joins TRBV3-1 (or the pseudogene TRBV3-2) and TRBJ2-3, with 10 bases identical to TRBD1. Germline CDR1 reads LGHDT; CDR2 reads YNNKEL (reference sequence). This CDR3 contains 16 residues. The V and J ends lost 1 base and 2 bases, in that order; junction bases with no gene match: 3.

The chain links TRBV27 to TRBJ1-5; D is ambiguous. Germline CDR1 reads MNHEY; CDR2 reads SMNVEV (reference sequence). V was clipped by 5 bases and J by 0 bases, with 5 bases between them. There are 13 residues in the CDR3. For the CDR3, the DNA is TGTGCCAGCAGTAAATATAGCAATCAGCCCCAGCATTTT. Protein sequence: CASSKYSNQPQHF.

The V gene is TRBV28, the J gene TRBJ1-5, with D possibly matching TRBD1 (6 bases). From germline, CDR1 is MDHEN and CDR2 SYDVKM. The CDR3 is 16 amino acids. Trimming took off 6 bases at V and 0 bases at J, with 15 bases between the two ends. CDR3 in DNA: TGTGCCAGCAGCCTACCGACAGGATCTAGCAATCAGCCCCAGCATTTT. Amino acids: CASSLPTGSSNQPQHF. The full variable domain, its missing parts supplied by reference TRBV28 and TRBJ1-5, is DVKVTQSSRYLVKRTGEKVFLECVQDMDHENMFWYRQDPGLGLRLIYFSYDVKMKEKGDIPEGYSVSREKKERFSLILESASTNQTSMYLCASSLPTGSSNQPQHFGDGTRLSIL.

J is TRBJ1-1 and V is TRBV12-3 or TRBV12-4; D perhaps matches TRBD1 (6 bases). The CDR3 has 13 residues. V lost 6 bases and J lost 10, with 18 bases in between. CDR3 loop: CASSLQGPATAFF. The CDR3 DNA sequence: TGTGCCAGCAGCCTCCAGGGGCCCGCGACAGCTTTCTTT.

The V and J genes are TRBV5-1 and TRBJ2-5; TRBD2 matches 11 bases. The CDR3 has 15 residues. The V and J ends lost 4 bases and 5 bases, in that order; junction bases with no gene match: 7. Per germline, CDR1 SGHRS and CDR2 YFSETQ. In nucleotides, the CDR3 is TGCGCCAGCAGCGTTAGCGGGAGGGCCTTGGAGACCCAGTACTTC. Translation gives CASSVSGRALETQYF.

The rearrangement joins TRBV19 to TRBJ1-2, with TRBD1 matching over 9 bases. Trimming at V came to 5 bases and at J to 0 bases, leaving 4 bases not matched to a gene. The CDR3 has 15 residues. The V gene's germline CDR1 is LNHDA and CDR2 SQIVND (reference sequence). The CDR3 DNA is TGTGCCAGTAGTGAAGACAGGGGGGCTAACTATGGCTACACCTTC. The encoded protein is CASSEDRGANYGYTF.

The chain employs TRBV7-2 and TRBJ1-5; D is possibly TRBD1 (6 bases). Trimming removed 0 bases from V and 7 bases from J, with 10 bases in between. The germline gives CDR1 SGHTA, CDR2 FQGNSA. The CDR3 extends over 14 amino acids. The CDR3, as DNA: TGTGCCAGCAGCTTAGCGGGGGCTGGGCAGCCCCAGCATTTT. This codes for CASSLAGAGQPQHF.

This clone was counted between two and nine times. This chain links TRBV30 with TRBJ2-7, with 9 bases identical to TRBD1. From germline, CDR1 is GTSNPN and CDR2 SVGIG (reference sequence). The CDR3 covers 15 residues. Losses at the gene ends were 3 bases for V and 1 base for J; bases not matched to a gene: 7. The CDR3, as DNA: TGTGCCTGGAGCGTGGGACAGGGTGCATCCTACGAGCAGTACTTC. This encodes CAWSVGQGASYEQYF.

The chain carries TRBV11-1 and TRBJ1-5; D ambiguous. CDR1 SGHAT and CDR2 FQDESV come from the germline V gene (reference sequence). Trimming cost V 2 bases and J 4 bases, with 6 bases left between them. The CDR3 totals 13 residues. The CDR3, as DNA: TGTGCCAGCAGCTTACGCGGAAATCAGCCCCAGCATTTT. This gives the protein CASSLRGNQPQHF.

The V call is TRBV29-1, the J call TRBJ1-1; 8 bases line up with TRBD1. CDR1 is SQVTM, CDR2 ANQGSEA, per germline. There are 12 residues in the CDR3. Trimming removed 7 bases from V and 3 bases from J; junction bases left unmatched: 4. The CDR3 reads CSAGQGDTEAFF. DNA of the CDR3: TGCAGCGCTGGACAGGGAGACACTGAAGCTTTCTTT.

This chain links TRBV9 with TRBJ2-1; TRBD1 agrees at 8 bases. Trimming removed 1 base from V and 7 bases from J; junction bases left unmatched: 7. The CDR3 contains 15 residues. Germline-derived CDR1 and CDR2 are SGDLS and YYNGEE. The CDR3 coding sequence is TGTGCCAGCAGCGTAACCGGGACAGGCCGAAATGAGCAGTTCTTC. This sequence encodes CASSVTGTGRNEQFF.

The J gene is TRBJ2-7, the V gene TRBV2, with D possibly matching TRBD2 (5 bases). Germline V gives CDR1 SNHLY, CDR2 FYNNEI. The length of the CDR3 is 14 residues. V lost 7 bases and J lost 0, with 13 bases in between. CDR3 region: CASIPGYGSYEQYF. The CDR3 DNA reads TGTGCCAGCATCCCGGGGTACGGCTCCTACGAGCAGTACTTC.

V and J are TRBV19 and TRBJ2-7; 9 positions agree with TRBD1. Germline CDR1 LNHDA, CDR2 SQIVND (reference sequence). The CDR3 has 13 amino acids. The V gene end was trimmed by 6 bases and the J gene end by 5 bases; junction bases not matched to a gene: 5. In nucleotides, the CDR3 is TGTGCCAGTAGCGCACAGGGGGCCGACGAGCAGTACTTC. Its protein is CASSAQGADEQYF.

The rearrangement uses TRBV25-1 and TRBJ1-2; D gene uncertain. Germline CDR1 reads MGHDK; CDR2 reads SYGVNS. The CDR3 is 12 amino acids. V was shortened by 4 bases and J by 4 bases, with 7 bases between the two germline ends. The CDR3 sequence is CASSVGLYGYTF. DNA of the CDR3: TGTGCCAGCAGTGTTGGCCTCTATGGCTACACCTTC.